The rows below give T cell receptor beta chains drawn from one sample of a study of blood T cell repertoires in COVID-19. Only in-frame clones appear in the TCRdb table, and some are missing; sequencing was by immunoSEQ multiplex PCR. Of about 5,600 clones in the sample, 65% to 85% are singletons; the top ten hold roughly 13%. The sequenced sample consisted of peripheral blood. The receptors were sampled from a human donor in a cohort sampled during active COVID-19. CDR3s leave out the opening cysteine and the closing phenylalanine or tryptophan. Fields, in order: V gene, clone size, J gene, CDR3 protein. The listing skips clone size in some rows; elsewhere it reads once, few, many or a size class.

V gene: TRBV9; clone size: once; J gene: TRBJ1-1; CDR3 protein: ASSVAGQAYEAF
V gene: TRBV28; clone size: NA; J gene: TRBJ2-3; CDR3 protein: ASRRRFTDTQY
V gene: TRBV4-2; clone size: NA; J gene: TRBJ2-5; CDR3 protein: ASSQVNEETQY
V gene: TRBV3-1/TRBV3-2; clone size: NA; J gene: TRBJ2-2; CDR3 protein: ASSQGISGSEHTGELF
V gene: TRBV6-5; clone size: few; J gene: TRBJ2-2; CDR3 protein: ASSYLAGVAGELF
V gene: TRBV5-5; clone size: once; J gene: TRBJ2-7; CDR3 protein: ASSLGNYEQY
V gene: TRBV6-5; clone size: NA; J gene: TRBJ2-5; CDR3 protein: ASRAGRETQY
V gene: TRBV19; clone size: NA; J gene: TRBJ2-2; CDR3 protein: ASSIGQGGYTGELF
V gene: TRBV7-3; clone size: NA; J gene: TRBJ2-3; CDR3 protein: ASSLSGSADTQY
V gene: TRBV4-3; clone size: NA; J gene: TRBJ2-1; CDR3 protein: ASSPSGGGTYNEQF
V gene: TRBV7-3; clone size: NA; J gene: TRBJ2-3; CDR3 protein: ASSSSGGPTDTQY
V gene: TRBV3-1/TRBV3-2; clone size: NA; J gene: TRBJ1-2; CDR3 protein: ASSQEGTERYGYT
V gene: TRBV19; clone size: NA; J gene: TRBJ1-2; CDR3 protein: ASRTNRVRYGYT
V gene: TRBV21-1; clone size: NA; J gene: TRBJ1-6; CDR3 protein: ASSKEGGEPSPHNNSPLH
V gene: TRBV7-2; clone size: few; J gene: TRBJ2-1; CDR3 protein: ASSLAHYNEQF
V gene: TRBV30; clone size: NA; J gene: TRBJ2-7; CDR3 protein: AWSGSGGSSYEQY
V gene: TRBV12-3/TRBV12-4; clone size: NA; J gene: TRBJ2-1; CDR3 protein: ASSLALSGRQF
V gene: TRBV14; clone size: NA; J gene: TRBJ2-3; CDR3 protein: ASSIRLGRGTDTQY
V gene: TRBV7-9; clone size: NA; J gene: TRBJ2-4; CDR3 protein: ASSLLLGMGKNIQY
V gene: TRBV5-4; clone size: NA; J gene: TRBJ2-3; CDR3 protein: ASSSTSYEMGTQY
V gene: TRBV9; clone size: NA; J gene: TRBJ2-7; CDR3 protein: ASSVGDRVGEQY
V gene: TRBV7-2; clone size: NA; J gene: TRBJ1-2; CDR3 protein: ASSLDLQGYGYT
V gene: TRBV30; clone size: NA; J gene: TRBJ1-2; CDR3 protein: AWSTDIRHGYT
V gene: TRBV9; clone size: NA; J gene: TRBJ2-1; CDR3 protein: ASSVGGRNEQF
V gene: TRBV23-1; clone size: NA; J gene: TRBJ2-5; CDR3 protein: ASSQGDPGQQETQY
V gene: TRBV19; clone size: once; J gene: TRBJ2-7; CDR3 protein: ASSMEREGLEQY
V gene: TRBV5-1; clone size: NA; J gene: TRBJ2-5; CDR3 protein: ASSPGLDQETQY
V gene: TRBV19; clone size: NA; J gene: TRBJ2-7; CDR3 protein: ASSQGQGYEQY
V gene: TRBV2; clone size: NA; J gene: TRBJ1-2; CDR3 protein: ASSEFVGGARGYT
V gene: TRBV7-6; clone size: NA; J gene: TRBJ2-3; CDR3 protein: ASQSGTSASDTQY
V gene: TRBV11-2; clone size: few; J gene: TRBJ2-1; CDR3 protein: ASSFAGNEQF
V gene: TRBV28; clone size: NA; J gene: TRBJ1-1; CDR3 protein: ASSLWWLNTEAF
V gene: TRBV29-1; clone size: NA; J gene: TRBJ2-4; CDR3 protein: SVDAGGGIQY
V gene: TRBV5-1; clone size: NA; J gene: TRBJ2-1; CDR3 protein: ASSSWTSGSGNEQF
V gene: TRBV30; clone size: NA; J gene: TRBJ2-2; CDR3 protein: ACMQGNTGELF
V gene: TRBV11-2; clone size: once; J gene: TRBJ1-5; CDR3 protein: ASREPWQPQH
V gene: TRBV6-6; clone size: NA; J gene: TRBJ2-2; CDR3 protein: ASSSTGVTGELF
V gene: TRBV7-9; clone size: NA; J gene: TRBJ2-7; CDR3 protein: ASSQIQGSSYEQY
V gene: TRBV7-3; clone size: NA; J gene: TRBJ2-1; CDR3 protein: ASSLVRGRDEQF
V gene: TRBV11-2; clone size: NA; J gene: TRBJ2-2; CDR3 protein: ASSLASGAGGRRAGELF
V gene: TRBV5-4; clone size: NA; J gene: TRBJ1-6; CDR3 protein: ASSSDRAGSPLH
V gene: TRBV5-6; clone size: NA; J gene: TRBJ1-1; CDR3 protein: ASSSQRNTEAF
V gene: TRBV5-1; clone size: NA; J gene: TRBJ2-7; CDR3 protein: ASSLSRGEQY
V gene: TRBV24-1; clone size: NA; J gene: TRBJ1-3; CDR3 protein: ATSDFTGNTIY
V gene: TRBV2; clone size: once; J gene: TRBJ2-7; CDR3 protein: ASSPKREGHEQY
V gene: TRBV3-1/TRBV3-2; clone size: once; J gene: TRBJ2-1; CDR3 protein: ASSQSGAGGPRAF